The 7 T cell receptor beta chains below were found in one sample sequenced in a study of T cell responses to AZD1222 COVID-19 vaccine. The protocol was immunoSEQ multiplex PCR, while the TCRdb copy is restricted to in-frame clones and leaves out a portion. The data contain around 200,000 clones, around nine tenths of them singletons. The sequences come from peripheral blood, collected on day 0 of AZD1222 vaccination. The origin of the receptors is an adult in good health.

The chain recombines TRBV5-4 with TRBJ2-7; tentative D call: TRBD2 (7 bases). With 3 bases removed from V and 5 bases from J, the gap between germline ends came to 15 bases. There are 14 residues in the CDR3. The germline CDR1 and CDR2 sequences are SGHNT and YYREEE (reference sequence). The CDR3 DNA reads as TGTGCCAGCAGCTCAATTTTGCGGGGGCACGAGCAGTACTTC. Its translation is CASSSILRGHEQYF. Based on the CDR3 plus reference TRBV5-4 and TRBJ2-7, the full variable domain is ETGVTQSPTHLIKTRGQQVTLRCSSQSGHNTVSWYQQALGQGPQFIFQYYREEENGRGNFPPRFSGLQFPNYSSELNVNALELDDSALYLCASSSILRGHEQYFGPGTRLTVT.

This rearrangement joins TRBV9 to TRBJ2-1, with 9 bases fitting TRBD2. Losses at the gene ends were 2 bases for V and 8 bases for J; bases not matched to a gene: 8. The V gene's germline CDR1 is SGDLS and CDR2 YYNGEE. This CDR3 contains 15 residues. Here the CDR3 reads CASSVRSGGWDEQFF. The CDR3 DNA is TGTGCCAGCAGCGTCCGTAGCGGGGGCTGGGATGAGCAGTTCTTC.

The gene calls are TRBV13 and TRBJ2-1; a possible D gene is TRBD2 (6 bases). The CDR3 is 15 residues long. Deletions cut 5 bases from V and 9 bases from J, with 20 bases between. Germline assignment: CDR1 PRHDT and CDR2 FYEKMQ (reference sequence). CDR3 region: CASSPLGDWRGEQFF. In nucleotides, the CDR3 is TGTGCCAGCAGCCCCCTAGGGGATTGGAGGGGTGAGCAGTTCTTC.

The rearrangement joins TRBV19 to TRBJ1-4, with D perhaps TRBD1 (5 bases). The germline CDR1 and CDR2 sequences are LNHDA and SQIVND (reference sequence). The CDR3 has 16 amino acids. Trimming took 5 bases from V and 7 from J, leaving 20 bases between them. The CDR3 DNA reads as TGTGCCAGTAGTGCCTACCGGGACGGCTTACGTGAAAAACTGTTTTTT. Translating gives CASSAYRDGLREKLFF.

The J gene is TRBJ2-1, the V gene TRBV2; the match to TRBD1 covers 7 bases. Trimming cost V 2 bases and J 4 bases; bases outside gene matches: 8. CDR1 SNHLY and CDR2 FYNNEI come from the germline V gene. This CDR3 region has 16 residues. CDR3 loop: CASSEPTPGQYNEQFF. CDR3 DNA: TGTGCCAGCAGTGAACCCACTCCGGGACAGTACAATGAGCAGTTCTTC.

This rearrangement joins TRBV20-1 to TRBJ1-6; 8 nucleotides line up with TRBD1. The CDR3 covers 15 residues. V shed 3 bases and J 4 bases; nucleotides not matched to a gene: 5. CDR1 is DFQATT and CDR2 is SNEGSKA in the germline V gene (reference sequence). The DNA for the CDR3 is TGCAGTGCTAGTCCCGGGACAGGATATAATTCACCCCTCCACTTT. Translation gives CSASPGTGYNSPLHF.

J is TRBJ2-3 and V is TRBV7-9; 10 bases line up with TRBD2. Germline CDR1 is SEHNR and CDR2 is FQNEAQ (reference sequence). The CDR3 is made up of 16 amino acids. V shed 5 bases, J shed 3 bases, and the junction held 8 bases outside the gene matches. The CDR3: CASSRQLAGETDTQYF. In DNA, the CDR3 is TGTGCCAGCAGCAGACAGCTAGCGGGGGAGACAGATACGCAGTATTTT.